The present TCR beta chain was sequenced within a study of cytomegalovirus exposure and HLA in healthy donors. Study information: Roughly 80 million unique TCRs from HLA-typed donors made up an early data release. Findings and limits, study-wide: Among the CMV-associated chains, three were confirmed in vitro as specific for CMV antigens. Data from an earlier analysis indicated that most TCR beta V segments were productive either about 90% or about 30% of the time. In a later analysis, the majority of CMV-associated beta chains seemingly showed HLA restriction.

Remarks on this clone: Its target is not known.

PCR used 60 Vbeta primers and 13 Jbeta primers. The repertoire was sequenced with immunoSEQ multiplex PCR; TCRdb's copy has only in-frame clones and lacks some. The sample holds about 140,000 clones; 78% are singletons and the top ten take under 3%. The sequence derives from a female donor in good health and CMV-seronegative. The sequenced sample consisted of PBMCs.

The CDR3 coding sequence is TGTGCCATCAGGGCGACTAGCGGGAGCACAGATACGCAGTATTTT. Its translation: CAIRATSGSTDTQYF. The genes are TRBV10-3 and TRBJ2-3; 10 nucleotides match TRBD2. The trim removed 6 bases at V and 0 bases at J, leaving 3 bases unmatched. The germline CDR1 and CDR2 sequences are ENHRY and SYGVKD. The length of the CDR3 is 15 residues.